Here is one TCR beta chain with its context. Its target is not known. Method: immunoSEQ multiplex PCR; TCRdb's copy keeps in-frame clones and lacks some. The repertoire has 50,000 or so clones, roughly 91% of them found once; the top ten carry 5.9%. These data come from a study of graft-versus-host responses after intestinal transplantation. Study-wide background: Isolated intestinal, liver-intestinal, or multivisceral transplants had been given to the recipients. Recipients were all induced with anti-thymocyte globulin, then given tacrolimus and steroids for 3 to 4 years.

The trim removed 7 bases at V and 4 bases at J, leaving 10 bases unmatched. The germline gives CDR1 SQVTM, CDR2 ANQGSEA. This CDR3 is 14 amino acids long. Findings and caveats of the study: An association linked early post-transplant HvG declines with peak circulating GvH clone levels. Allograft clonal ratios (graft-versus-host to host-versus-graft) were high in patients who had graft-donor T cell macrochimerism.

The chain combines TRBV29-1 with TRBJ2-7; TRBD1 matches 10 bases. This specimen consisted of PBMCs, obtained around 820 days after a first intestinal transplant, on the day of a second. This clonotype originated in a human patient who received an intestinal transplant, so some T cells may come from the graft donor. CDR3 loop: CSAKRSDRGYEQYF. The CDR3 DNA sequence: TGCAGCGCCAAACGTTCGGACAGGGGGTACGAGCAGTACTTC.